Listed below are T cell receptor beta chains from one sample, sequenced in a study of CD8+CD57+ T cells in acquired aplastic anemia. From the reads, TCRdb called clonotypes with MiXCR, one entry per CDR3 protein. Of under 200,000 distinct CDR3 sequences in the sample, about three fifths were seen once. Material: sorted CD4+, CD8+, or CD8+CD57+ T cells (not recorded which) from PBMCs. All receptors come from a human donor in good health. Both conserved end residues are part of each CDR3. The D gene is left open where the match is weak. Clone sizes are given selectively: once, few, many, or a class where the clone is expanded.

TRBV15	NA	NA	TRBJ2-5	CATSEATGQETQYF	TGTGCCACCAGCGAAGCTACGGGTCAAGAGACCCAGTACTTC
TRBV19	NA	NA	TRBJ2-1	CASSIVAQGYNEQFF	TGTGCCAGTAGTATAGTGGCACAGGGCTACAATGAGCAGTTCTTC
TRBV25-1	NA	TRBD2	TRBJ2-1	CASSEYTGGAYNEQFF	TGTGCCAGCAGTGAATATACGGGAGGCGCCTACAATGAGCAGTTCTTC
TRBV15	NA	TRBD2	TRBJ2-1	CATSSDLAGGPGNEQFF	TGTGCCACCAGCAGCGACTTAGCGGGAGGGCCGGGTAATGAGCAGTTCTTC
TRBV14	NA	NA	TRBJ2-7	CASSQIPGSYEQYF	TGTGCCAGCAGCCAAATCCCGGGGTCCTACGAGCAGTACTTC
TRBV24-1	NA	NA	TRBJ1-1	CATSDRWNTEAFF	TGTGCCACCAGTGACCGGTGGAACACTGAAGCTTTCTTT
TRBV25-1	NA	TRBD2	TRBJ2-3	CASSERPAGTTDTQYF	TGTGCCAGCAGTGAACGTCCAGCGGGGACCACAGATACGCAGTATTTT
TRBV7-3	NA	TRBD2	TRBJ2-7	CASSLMGGLAPHEQYF	TGTGCCAGCAGCTTAATGGGGGGACTAGCGCCACACGAGCAGTACTTC
TRBV14	once	NA	TRBJ2-2	CASSETARELFF	TGTGCCAGCAGCGAGACTGCTCGGGAGCTGTTTTTT
TRBV9	many	NA	TRBJ2-5	CASSVGPQGRETQYF	TGTGCCAGCAGCGTAGGTCCACAAGGGAGAGAGACCCAGTACTTC
TRBV10-3	few	NA	TRBJ2-7	CAISESIGSYEQYF	TGTGCCATCAGTGAGTCGATAGGAAGCTACGAGCAGTACTTC
TRBV7-6	few	NA	TRBJ1-2	CASSLLVGGYGYTF	TGTGCCAGCAGCTTATTGGTTGGAGGGTATGGCTACACCTTC
TRBV7-6	NA	TRBD1	TRBJ1-5	CASSRDRWVNQPQHF	TGTGCCAGCAGCCGGGACAGGTGGGTCAATCAGCCCCAGCATTTT
TRBV15	few	TRBD2	TRBJ2-3	CATSTEPHLAGVGNTQYF	TGTGCCACCAGCACCGAACCTCATCTAGCGGGAGTGGGAAATACGCAGTATTTT
TRBV11-2	many	NA	TRBJ1-2	CASSLEPGPTGYTF	TGTGCCAGCAGCTTAGAACCCGGACCGACGGGCTACACCTTC
TRBV9	few	NA	TRBJ2-7	CASSKGSGEQYF	TGTGCCAGCAGTAAGGGGTCGGGGGAGCAGTACTTC
TRBV29-1	NA	NA	TRBJ2-7	CSVESRNAYEQYF	TGCAGCGTTGAATCTCGGAACGCCTACGAGCAGTACTTC
TRBV14	many	NA	TRBJ1-3	CASSQAGEYSGNTIYF	TGTGCCAGCAGCCAAGCGGGCGAGTACTCTGGAAACACCATATATTTT
TRBV6-1	NA	NA	TRBJ1-4	CASSYTQGNEKLFF	TGTGCCAGCAGTTACACTCAGGGAAATGAAAAACTGTTTTTT
TRBV7-9	NA	NA	TRBJ2-1	CASRRENNEQFF	TGTGCCAGCCGGCGGGAAAACAATGAGCAGTTCTTC
TRBV7-2	NA	NA	TRBJ2-2	CASSFNAGATGELFF	TGTGCCAGCAGCTTTAACGCGGGGGCAACCGGGGAGCTGTTTTTT
TRBV2	NA	NA	TRBJ1-2	CASSQDPGGRDGYTF	TGCGCCAGCAGCCAAGATCCGGGGGGTCGGGATGGCTACACCTTC
TRBV29-1	NA	NA	TRBJ1-1	CSEQTTAPEAFF	TGCAGCGAACAGACGACAGCCCCTGAAGCTTTCTTT
TRBV7-3	few	NA	TRBJ2-3	CASSPSRTSTDTQYF	TGTGCCAGCAGCCCATCCAGGACAAGCACAGATACGCAGTATTTT
TRBV10-3	NA	NA	TRBJ1-5	CAISDIGNQPQHF	TGTGCCATCAGCGACATCGGCAATCAGCCCCAGCATTTT
TRBV25-1	few	NA	TRBJ1-3	CASSEYAEAGNTIYF	TGTGCCAGCAGTGAATACGCAGAAGCAGGAAACACCATATATTTT
TRBV25-1	NA	NA	TRBJ2-5	CASSEYLETQYF	TGTGCCAGCAGTGAATATCTAGAGACCCAGTACTTC
TRBV15	few	NA	TRBJ2-6	CATSRDRSSGANVLTF	TGTGCCACCAGCAGAGATCGGAGCTCTGGGGCCAACGTCCTGACTTTC
TRBV20-1	NA	NA	TRBJ2-7	CSARGGGDYEQYF	TGCAGTGCTAGAGGAGGGGGGGACTACGAGCAGTACTTC
TRBV11-2	few	NA	TRBJ1-1	CASRMAGRNTEAFF	TGTGCCAGCAGAATGGCGGGACGGAACACTGAAGCTTTCTTT
TRBV7-2	NA	TRBD1	TRBJ2-7	CASSSDRESSWEQYF	TGTGCCAGCAGCAGTGACAGGGAATCTTCCTGGGAGCAGTACTTC
TRBV6-2/TRBV6-3	many	NA	TRBJ2-7	CASSYSVSEQYF	TGTGCCAGCAGTTACTCGGTCTCCGAGCAGTACTTC
TRBV9	NA	TRBD2	TRBJ2-1	CASSVGGSGSTNEQFF	TGTGCCAGCAGCGTAGGGGGTAGCGGGAGTACAAATGAGCAGTTCTTC
TRBV10-3	once	TRBD2	TRBJ2-2	CAITSRGILAGGDNTGELFF	TGTGCCATCACCAGCAGGGGTATCCTAGCGGGGGGAGATAACACCGGGGAGCTGTTTTTT
TRBV24-1	NA	TRBD2	TRBJ2-3	CATSDATSGTTDTQYF	TGTGCCACCAGTGATGCTACTAGCGGGACCACAGATACGCAGTATTTT
TRBV10-2	NA	NA	TRBJ2-7	CASSESRLASYEQYF	TGCGCCAGCAGTGAGTCCAGGCTAGCATCGTACGAGCAGTACTTC